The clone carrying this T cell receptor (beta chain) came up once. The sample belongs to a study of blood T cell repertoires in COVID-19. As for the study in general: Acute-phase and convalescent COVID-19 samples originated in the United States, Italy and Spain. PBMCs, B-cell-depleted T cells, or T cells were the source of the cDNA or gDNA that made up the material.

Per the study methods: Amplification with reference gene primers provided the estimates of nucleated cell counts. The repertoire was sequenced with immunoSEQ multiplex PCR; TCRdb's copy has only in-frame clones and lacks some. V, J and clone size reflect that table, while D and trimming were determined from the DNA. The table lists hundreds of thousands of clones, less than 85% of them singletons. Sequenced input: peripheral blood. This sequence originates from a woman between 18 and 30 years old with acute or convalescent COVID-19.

DNA of the CDR3: TGCGCCAGCAGTGAGGGGGGGGACACAGATACGCAGTATTTT. Protein: CASSEGGDTDTQYF. The chain joins TRBV10-2 to TRBJ2-3; 7 nucleotides align to TRBD2. The CDR3 extends over 14 amino acids. Losses at the gene ends were 2 bases for V and 2 bases for J; bases not matched to a gene: 1. Germline V gene sequence: CDR1 WSHSY, CDR2 SAAADI.